These 2 T cell receptor beta chains share one sample of origin, sequenced in a study of CD8+CD57+ T cells in acquired aplastic anemia. Profiling of TCR beta VDJ combinations and CDR3 sequences used genomic DNA as template. TCRdb re-called the reads with MiXCR, one entry per CDR3 protein. In the table there are about half a million distinct CDR3 sequences, approximately 33% of which are singletons. In patients chosen for sequencing, flow cytometry had shown CD8+CD57+ cell expansion. Sequencing was carried out using sorted CD4+, CD8+, or CD8+CD57+ T cells (not recorded which) from PBMCs. These receptors came from a human donor with aplastic anemia.

This clonotype was detected many times. This chain uses TRBV2 with TRBJ1-6, with D perhaps matching TRBD1 (6 bases). Trimming took off 5 bases at V and 4 bases at J, with 15 bases between the two ends. The CDR3 is 16 amino acids. The V gene's germline CDR1 is SNHLY and CDR2 FYNNEI. The CDR3 loop reads CASSRRQVKYNSPLHF. CDR3 nucleotides: TGTGCCAGCAGTCGAAGACAGGTGAAGTATAATTCACCCCTCCACTTT.

The chain is built from TRBV5-1 and TRBJ1-5; 8 nucleotides align to TRBD1. V lost 1 base to trimming and J lost 0 bases; unmatched junction nucleotides: 3. From germline, CDR1 is SGHRS and CDR2 YFSETQ. This CDR3 contains 16 residues. CDR3 sequence (DNA): TGCGCCAGCAGCTTGAGGACAGGGAATAGCAATCAGCCCCAGCATTTT. This encodes CASSLRTGNSNQPQHF. Full variable domain (outside the CDR3, taken from reference TRBV5-1 and TRBJ1-5): KAGVTQTPRYLIKTRGQQVTLSCSPISGHRSVSWYQQTPGQGLQFLFEYFSETQRNKGNFPGRFSGRQFSNSRSEMNVSTLELGDSALYLCASSLRTGNSNQPQHFGDGTRLSIL.